These 32 T cell receptor beta chains were all obtained from the same sample, sequenced in a study of blood T cell repertoires in COVID-19. Produced via immunoSEQ multiplex PCR; TCRdb's table is partial and in-frame only. The sample lists 200,000 to 250,000 clones; 87% were seen once. The sequenced sample consisted of PBMCs or T cells enriched from blood (not recorded which). All receptors come from a man aged 25 to 45 who had recovered from COVID-19.

J is TRBJ1-5 and V is TRBV7-7, with D possibly matching TRBD1 (5 bases). This CDR3 has 18 residues. Germline assignment: CDR1 SSHAT and CDR2 FNYEAQ (reference sequence). The V gene lost 1 base and the J gene lost 5 bases, with 21 bases spanning the gap. The CDR3 nucleotides read TGTGCCAGCAGCTTAGGGGCGGGGGGGGAATTAAAGTATCAGCCCCAGCATTTT. Amino acids: CASSLGAGGELKYQPQHF.

V and J are TRBV13 and TRBJ2-3, with 9 bases fitting TRBD1. The CDR3 runs 14 residues. Germline V gene lookup returns CDR1 PRHDT and CDR2 FYEKMQ (reference sequence). Losses at the gene ends were 3 bases for V and 6 bases for J; bases not matched to a gene: 4. CDR3 DNA: TGTGCCAGCAGCTTCGGGACAGGGTCGGATACGCAGTATTTT. Its protein is CASSFGTGSDTQYF.

DNA of the CDR3: TGTGCCCGGACTAGCGGGGGTGTGGGTACGCAGTATTTT. Its translation is CARTSGGVGTQYF. The V and J genes are TRBV30 and TRBJ2-3, with 13 positions matching TRBD2. This CDR3 contains 13 residues. Per the germline V gene, CDR1 is GTSNPN and CDR2 is SVGIG (reference sequence). Trimming cost V 8 bases and J 8 bases; bases outside gene matches: 7.

The J gene is TRBJ2-1, the V gene TRBV18; 9 positions agree with TRBD2. From germline, CDR1 is KGHSH and CDR2 LQKENI. The ends lost 1 base at V and 5 bases at J; junction bases unmatched: 3. The CDR3 length is 15 residues. The CDR3 DNA sequence: TGTGCCAGCTCACCACTAGCGGGAGAGAACAATGAGCAGTTCTTC. This codes for CASSPLAGENNEQFF.

This clone appeared a few times. The CDR3 spells CASSNPSLREEDQPQHF. DNA of the CDR3: TGTGCCAGCAGCAACCCCTCCTTAAGAGAAGAGGATCAGCCCCAGCATTTT. V gene TRBV21-1 combines with J gene TRBJ1-5. TRBV21-1 is a pseudogene segment. CDR3 length: 17 amino acids.

V usage is TRBV7-8 and J usage is TRBJ1-2, with a weak D call TRBD1 (5 bases). The length of the CDR3 is 14 residues. Trimming cost V 5 bases and J 4 bases, with 14 bases left between them. Germline CDR1 and CDR2: SGHVS and FQNEAQ. In nucleotides, the CDR3 is TGTGCCAGCAGCCTTCGGGCAGGGATCTATGGCTACACCTTC. Translating gives CASSLRAGIYGYTF.

This chain's CDR3 is CASSVSGGSVTEAFF. CDR3 nucleotide sequence: TGTGCCAGCAGCGTATCCGGGGGGTCTGTGACTGAAGCTTTCTTT. This chain links TRBV9 with TRBJ1-1; weak D call: TRBD1 (5 bases). CDR1 is SGDLS, CDR2 YYNGEE, per germline. CDR3 length equals 15 residues. Trimming removed 1 base from V and 5 bases from J, with 15 bases in between. The whole variable domain, remainder taken from reference TRBV9 and TRBJ1-1, is DSGVTQTPKHLITATGQRVTLRCSPRSGDLSVYWYQQSLDQGLQFLIQYYNGEERAKGNILERFSAQQFPDLHSELNLSSLELGDSALYFCASSVSGGSVTEAFFGQGTRLTVV.

This clone occurred once. CDR3: CASSLGTDGTGKGAKLFF. The CDR3 DNA sequence: TGTGCCAGCAGCCTGGGAACAGACGGGACAGGGAAAGGTGCAAAACTGTTTTTT. The chain joins TRBV11-2 to TRBJ1-4; 9 positions agree with TRBD1. The germline V gene encodes CDR1 SGHAT and CDR2 FQNNGV. CDR3 size: 18 residues. Losses at the gene ends were 5 bases for V and 10 bases for J; bases not matched to a gene: 20.

The chain combines TRBV11-3 with TRBJ2-1; 9 bases map to TRBD1. Germline V gene data show CDR1 as SGHNT and CDR2 as YENEEA. V trimming: 5 bases; J trimming: 8 bases; junction bases outside the gene matches: 7. This CDR3 has 14 amino acids. The CDR3 loop is CASSPGTGHYEQFF. The CDR3, as DNA: TGTGCCAGCAGCCCCGGGACAGGGCATTATGAGCAGTTCTTC.

This chain connects TRBV11-2 to TRBJ2-5; 7 bases map to TRBD2. The CDR3 contains 14 residues. Germline V gives CDR1 SGHAT, CDR2 FQNNGV. V shed 3 bases, J shed 5 bases, and the junction held 6 bases outside the gene matches. The CDR3 here is CASSFGGREETQYF. As DNA, the CDR3 is TGTGCCAGCAGCTTCGGGGGGAGGGAGGAGACCCAGTACTTC.

This clone has more than one count but fewer than ten. The chain carries TRBV5-4 and TRBJ1-2, with 10 bases lining up with TRBD1. Trimming took 4 bases from V and 3 from J; bases not matched to a gene: 6. Germline loops: CDR1 SGHNT, CDR2 YYREEE (reference sequence). The CDR3 has 15 residues. The CDR3 coding sequence is TGTGCCAGCAGCCCTGGGACAGGGGCTTACTATGGCTACACCTTC. Amino acids: CASSPGTGAYYGYTF.

The V gene is TRBV6-1, the J gene TRBJ2-5; D not certain. CDR1 MNHNS and CDR2 SASEGT come from the germline V gene. V was trimmed by 2 bases and J by 0 bases, leaving 4 bases between them. This CDR3 is 13 amino acids long. DNA of the CDR3: TGTGCCAGCAGTGAATTCGACCAAGAGACCCAGTACTTC. It encodes CASSEFDQETQYF.

The V and J genes are TRBV5-1 and TRBJ2-1, with 10 nucleotides matching TRBD2. V shed 4 bases, J shed 5 bases, and the junction held 6 bases outside the gene matches. CDR1 and CDR2 from the germline V gene are SGHRS and YFSETQ. CDR3 length equals 15 residues. CDR3 DNA: TGCGCCAGCAGCGCTAGCGGGAGAATCCACAATGAGCAGTTCTTC. It is translated as CASSASGRIHNEQFF.

This sequence joins TRBV4-1 and TRBJ1-5, with a possible D match to TRBD1 (5 bases). The germline V and J ends were trimmed by 0 bases and 9 bases, with 12 bases remaining between them. This CDR3 is 14 amino acids long. The germline V gene encodes CDR1 MGHRA and CDR2 YSYEKL. The CDR3 loop reads CASSQDGGGPPQHF. Here the CDR3 DNA reads TGCGCCAGCAGCCAAGACGGCGGGGGACCGCCCCAGCATTTT.

This clone showed up just once. The chain is built from TRBV19 and TRBJ1-2; the D gene is possibly TRBD1 (6 bases). Germline loops: CDR1 LNHDA, CDR2 SQIVND (reference sequence). With 2 bases removed from V and 6 bases from J, the gap between germline ends came to 13 bases. This CDR3 spans 14 amino acids. CDR3 loop: CASSITDWGHGYTF. CDR3 coding DNA: TGTGCCAGTAGTATAACAGACTGGGGGCATGGCTACACCTTC.

This chain uses TRBV6-5 with TRBJ1-4, with 7 bases identical to TRBD1. The CDR3 is 16 amino acids. CDR1 and CDR2 from the germline V gene are MNHEY and SVGAGI. V was pared by 1 base and J by 7 bases, with 9 bases of the junction left unmatched. CDR3 nucleotides: TGTGCCAGCAGTTACTTCGAGACAGGGAAAATTGAAAAACTGTTTTTT. Translated: CASSYFETGKIEKLFF.

The chain is built from TRBV18 and TRBJ2-2; D perhaps matches TRBD2 (5 bases). CDR1 and CDR2 from the germline V gene are KGHSH and LQKENI. The CDR3 extends over 16 amino acids. V was trimmed by 3 bases and J by 1 base, leaving 12 bases between them. The CDR3 DNA is TGTGCCAGCTCACCCCCGTACGCGGGGAACACCGGGGAGCTGTTTTTT. Its translation: CASSPPYAGNTGELFF.

V usage is TRBV18 and J usage is TRBJ2-7; 7 nucleotides match TRBD1. Germline loops: CDR1 KGHSH, CDR2 LQKENI. CDR3 size: 12 residues. The junction had 5 bases not matched to a gene; V was cut back by 5 bases and J by 7 bases. The CDR3 DNA sequence: TGTGCCAGCTCAGTACAGGGGCTGGAGCAGTACTTC. Its protein product is CASSVQGLEQYF. Full variable domain (rest looked up from reference TRBV18 and TRBJ2-7): NAGVMQNPRHLVRRRGQEARLRCSPMKGHSHVYWYRQLPEEGLKFMVYLQKENIIDESGMPKERFSAEFPKEGPSILRIQQVVRGDSAAYFCASSVQGLEQYFGPGTRLTVT.

This chain uses TRBV5-1 with TRBJ2-2; TRBD2 agrees at 8 bases. The CDR3 consists of 17 residues. Germline V CDR1 and CDR2: SGHRS, YFSETQ. V lost 4 bases, J lost 1 base, and 9 bases stayed unmatched. DNA of the CDR3: TGCGCCAGCAGCCCGACTAGCGCCGTCCAGAACACCGGGGAGCTGTTTTTT. This encodes CASSPTSAVQNTGELFF.

V gene TRBV7-2 combines with J gene TRBJ1-2; maybe TRBD1 (6 bases). Germline V gives CDR1 SGHTA, CDR2 FQGNSA. The CDR3 covers 15 residues. The V gene lost 2 bases and the J gene lost 0 bases, with 10 bases spanning the gap. The chain's CDR3 is CASSLQDRANYGYTF. For the CDR3, the DNA is TGTGCCAGCAGCTTACAGGACAGAGCTAACTATGGCTACACCTTC.

This chain uses TRBV28 with TRBJ2-7; TRBD1 is a possible D gene (6 bases). Germline-derived CDR1 and CDR2 are MDHEN and SYDVKM. The CDR3 contains 13 residues. V gave up 6 bases and J gave up 9 bases, with 18 bases separating them. CDR3 region: CASSVQGPSVQYF. The DNA for the CDR3 is TGTGCCAGCAGCGTTCAGGGGCCGTCTGTGCAGTACTTC.

This sequence joins TRBV6-2 or TRBV6-3 and TRBJ1-1; D remains unclear. In germline, CDR1 is MNHEY, CDR2 SVGEGT. This CDR3 has 16 residues. The V end was cut by 5 bases, the J end by 3 bases, with 19 bases between. CDR3 amino acids: CASSRPRSNLDTEAFF. The CDR3, as DNA: TGTGCCAGCAGTAGACCTAGGAGCAACCTCGACACTGAAGCTTTCTTT.

V and J are TRBV6-1 and TRBJ1-2; 12 positions match TRBD1. The J segment lost 14 bases and the V segment lost 1 base, leaving 11 bases of the junction unmatched. Per germline, CDR1 MNHNS and CDR2 SASEGT. This CDR3 spans 15 amino acids. The DNA for the CDR3 is TGTGCCAGCAGTGAAGAACCGGCGGGGACAGGGGGCTCAACCTTC. Amino acids: CASSEEPAGTGGSTF.

The V gene is TRBV7-3, the J gene TRBJ2-5, with D perhaps matching TRBD2 (5 bases). Germline CDR1 is SGHTA and CDR2 is FQGTGA. This CDR3 comprises 14 residues. V lost 1 base to trimming and J lost 1 base, with 7 bases between them. The CDR3 nucleotides read TGTGCCAGCAGCTTAATTGCGGGCCAAGAGACCCAGTACTTC. Its protein is CASSLIAGQETQYF.

This clone was seen only a few times. This sequence joins TRBV7-2 and TRBJ2-6; a weak D match, TRBD2 (5 bases). Germline V gene lookup returns CDR1 SGHTA and CDR2 FQGNSA. The CDR3 consists of 17 residues. The V end was cut by 1 base, the J end by 0 bases, with 10 bases between. CDR3 amino acids: CASSLVGEFSGANVLTF. As DNA, the CDR3 is TGTGCCAGCAGCTTAGTCGGGGAATTCTCTGGGGCCAACGTCCTGACTTTC.

The chain carries TRBV28 and TRBJ2-5, with D possibly TRBD1 on 6 matching bases. The CDR3 extends over 18 amino acids. CDR1 and CDR2 from the germline V gene are MDHEN and SYDVKM. V was clipped by 6 bases and J by 4 bases, with 27 bases between them. The CDR3 bases are TGTGCCAGCAGCAAGTGGGATCTGAGGCAGGGGTTGAGAGAGACCCAGTACTTC. Protein: CASSKWDLRQGLRETQYF.

In its sample, this clone was seen a few times. The chain couples TRBV7-2 to TRBJ2-3; 9 bases agree with TRBD2. This CDR3 contains 13 residues. V lost 3 bases, J lost 7 bases, and 2 bases stayed unmatched. CDR1 is SGHTA and CDR2 is FQGNSA in the germline V gene. The CDR3 loop reads CASSFGLANTQYF. Written as DNA, the CDR3 is TGTGCCAGCAGCTTCGGACTAGCGAATACGCAGTATTTT.

The chain joins TRBV5-1 to TRBJ1-5; D not certain. Germline assignment: CDR1 SGHRS and CDR2 YFSETQ. V lost 0 bases and J 0 bases, leaving 7 bases between the germline ends. The CDR3 sequence is 15 residues long. The CDR3 is CASSLVGDSNQPQHF. The DNA of the CDR3 is TGCGCCAGCAGCTTGGTTGGAGATAGCAATCAGCCCCAGCATTTT.

This chain links TRBV24-1 with TRBJ2-7; 9 nucleotides align to TRBD1. The CDR3 is 15 residues long. Germline V CDR1 and CDR2: KGHDR, SFDVKD. Trimming removed 4 bases from V and 6 bases from J; junction bases left unmatched: 9. The CDR3 DNA sequence: TGTGCCACCAGTGAATCGGGGACAGGGCGTACCGAGCAGTACTTC. Its protein product is CATSESGTGRTEQYF.

This rearrangement joins TRBV28 to TRBJ1-2; a possible D gene is TRBD1 (5 bases). V gave up 3 bases and J gave up 7 bases, with 12 bases separating them. Looked up from germline, CDR1 is MDHEN and CDR2 is SYDVKM. The CDR3 contains 13 residues. The CDR3 nucleotides read TGTGCCAGCAGTTTCGGGCAGGGTGTTGGCTACACCTTC. Protein product: CASSFGQGVGYTF.

In its sample, this clone was seen once. The chain employs TRBV24-1 and TRBJ1-5; D is unclear. In germline, CDR1 is KGHDR, CDR2 SFDVKD. The CDR3 contains 15 residues. Trimming left V 4 bases short and J 0 bases short, with 9 bases between. The CDR3 protein is CATSEGGYSNQPQHF. The CDR3, as DNA: TGTGCCACCAGTGAGGGAGGGTATAGCAATCAGCCCCAGCATTTT.

V and J are TRBV7-9 and TRBJ2-5; 14 positions agree with TRBD2. The germline gives CDR1 SEHNR, CDR2 FQNEAQ (reference sequence). V gave up 5 bases and J gave up 1 base; unmatched junction bases: 6. The CDR3 is made up of 17 amino acids. The CDR3 bases are TGTGCCAGCAGCCCGGGACTAGCGGGGGTCGGCCAAGAGACCCAGTACTTC. It specifies CASSPGLAGVGQETQYF.